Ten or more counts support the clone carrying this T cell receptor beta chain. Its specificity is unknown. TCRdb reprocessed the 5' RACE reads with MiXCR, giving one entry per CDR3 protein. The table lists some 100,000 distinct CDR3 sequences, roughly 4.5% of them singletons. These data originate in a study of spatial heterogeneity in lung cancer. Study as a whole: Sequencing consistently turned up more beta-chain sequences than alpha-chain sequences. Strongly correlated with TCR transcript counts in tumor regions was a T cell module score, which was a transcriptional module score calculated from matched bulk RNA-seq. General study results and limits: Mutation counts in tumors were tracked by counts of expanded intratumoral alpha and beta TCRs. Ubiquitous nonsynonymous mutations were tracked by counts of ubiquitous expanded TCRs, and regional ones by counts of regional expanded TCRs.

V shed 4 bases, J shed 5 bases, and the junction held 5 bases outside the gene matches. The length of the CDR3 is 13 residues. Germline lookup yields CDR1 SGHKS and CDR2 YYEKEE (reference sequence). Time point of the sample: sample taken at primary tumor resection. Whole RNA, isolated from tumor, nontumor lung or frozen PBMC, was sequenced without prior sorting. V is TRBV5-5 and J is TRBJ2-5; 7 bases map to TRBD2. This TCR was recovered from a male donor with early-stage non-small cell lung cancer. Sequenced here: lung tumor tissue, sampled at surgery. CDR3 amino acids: CASSVGAGETQYF. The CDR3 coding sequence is TGTGCCAGCAGCGTGGGAGCGGGGGAGACCCAGTACTTC.